One sample yielded the 6 T cell receptor beta chains listed below, sequenced in a study of neurological immune-mediated disorders. TCRdb used MiXCR to reprocess the 5' RACE reads, holding one entry per CDR3 protein. The table lists tens of thousands of distinct CDR3 sequences, about 12% of them singletons, with about 12% in the top ten. Sequencing input: PBMCs. The receptor set was obtained from an older woman with HTLV-1-associated myelopathy (HAM/TSP).

This clonotype was counted at least ten times. J is TRBJ1-1 and V is TRBV6-5; D is ambiguous. The germline V gene encodes CDR1 MNHEY and CDR2 SVGAGI. The germline V and J ends were trimmed by 6 bases and 7 bases, with 15 bases remaining between them. CDR3 length: 13 amino acids. The CDR3 region is CASRPNHSYEAFF. CDR3 coding DNA: TGTGCCAGCAGACCCAACCACAGTTATGAAGCTTTCTTT.

By proportion, this clonotype is medium-sized (0.01 to 0.1%). The chain has TRBV20-1 and TRBJ2-6; D is undetermined. The CDR3 contains 13 residues. CDR1 and CDR2 (germline): DFQATT, SNEGSKA (reference sequence). Trimming removed 3 bases at V and 0 bases at J, with 3 bases between. CDR3 DNA sequence: TGCAGTGCTAGTGGCTCTGGGGCCAACGTCCTGACTTTC. Its translation: CSASGSGANVLTF.

The V gene is TRBV7-2, the J gene TRBJ2-2, with 7 positions matching TRBD1. Germline V gene sequence: CDR1 SGHTA, CDR2 FQGNSA. The CDR3 totals 17 residues. The trim removed 1 base at V and 4 bases at J, leaving 9 bases unmatched. The CDR3: CASSLEHRGGTTGELFF. As DNA, the CDR3 is TGTGCCAGCAGCTTAGAACACAGAGGGGGCACCACCGGGGAGCTGTTTTTT.

The chain combines TRBV5-1 with TRBJ1-2, with TRBD1 as a possible D gene (5 bases). CDR1 is SGHRS, CDR2 YFSETQ, per germline. The CDR3 totals 14 residues. The V gene lost 7 bases and the J gene lost 2 bases, with 15 bases spanning the gap. CDR3 region: CASGGMGANYGYTF. The DNA of the CDR3 is TGCGCCAGCGGGGGGATGGGCGCGAACTATGGCTACACCTTC.

This clonotype was counted many times. The rearrangement joins TRBV7-8 to TRBJ2-3; perhaps D is TRBD1 or TRBD2 (6 bases each). The CDR3 extends over 15 amino acids. V lost 4 bases to trimming and J lost 4 bases, with 15 bases between them. Germline-derived CDR1 and CDR2 are SGHVS and FQNEAQ. The CDR3, as DNA: TGTGCCAGCAGCTCGGAACGGGGGCAACCAGATACGCAGTATTTT. This gives the protein CASSSERGQPDTQYF.

This clonotype was seen at least ten times. The rearrangement links TRBV20-1 to TRBJ2-1, with TRBD2 as a possible D gene (6 bases). The germline V gene has CDR1 DFQATT and CDR2 SNEGSKA (reference sequence). V was cut by 2 bases and J by 0 bases, with 14 bases left in between. The CDR3 spans 16 residues. CDR3 sequence reads: CSARPLLASSYNEQFF. Here the CDR3 DNA reads TGCAGTGCTAGACCCTTACTAGCTAGCTCCTACAATGAGCAGTTCTTC.